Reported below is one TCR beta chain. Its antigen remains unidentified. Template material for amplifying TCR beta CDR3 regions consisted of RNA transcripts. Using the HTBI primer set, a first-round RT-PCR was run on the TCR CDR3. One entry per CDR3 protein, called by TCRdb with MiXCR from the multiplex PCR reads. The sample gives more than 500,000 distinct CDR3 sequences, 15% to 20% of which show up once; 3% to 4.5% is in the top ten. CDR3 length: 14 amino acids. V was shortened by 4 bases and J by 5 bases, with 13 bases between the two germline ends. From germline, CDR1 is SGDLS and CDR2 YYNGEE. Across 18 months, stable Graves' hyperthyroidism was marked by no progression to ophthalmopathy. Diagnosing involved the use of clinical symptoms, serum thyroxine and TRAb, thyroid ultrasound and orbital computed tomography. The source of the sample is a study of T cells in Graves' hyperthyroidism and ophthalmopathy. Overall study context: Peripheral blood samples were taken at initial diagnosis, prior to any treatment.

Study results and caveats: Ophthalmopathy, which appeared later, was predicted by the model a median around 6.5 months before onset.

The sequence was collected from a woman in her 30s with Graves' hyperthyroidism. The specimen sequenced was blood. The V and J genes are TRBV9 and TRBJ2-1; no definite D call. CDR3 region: CASSPPGFHNEQFF. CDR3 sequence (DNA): TGTGCCAGCAGCCCCCCGGGCTTCCACAATGAGCAGTTCTTC.